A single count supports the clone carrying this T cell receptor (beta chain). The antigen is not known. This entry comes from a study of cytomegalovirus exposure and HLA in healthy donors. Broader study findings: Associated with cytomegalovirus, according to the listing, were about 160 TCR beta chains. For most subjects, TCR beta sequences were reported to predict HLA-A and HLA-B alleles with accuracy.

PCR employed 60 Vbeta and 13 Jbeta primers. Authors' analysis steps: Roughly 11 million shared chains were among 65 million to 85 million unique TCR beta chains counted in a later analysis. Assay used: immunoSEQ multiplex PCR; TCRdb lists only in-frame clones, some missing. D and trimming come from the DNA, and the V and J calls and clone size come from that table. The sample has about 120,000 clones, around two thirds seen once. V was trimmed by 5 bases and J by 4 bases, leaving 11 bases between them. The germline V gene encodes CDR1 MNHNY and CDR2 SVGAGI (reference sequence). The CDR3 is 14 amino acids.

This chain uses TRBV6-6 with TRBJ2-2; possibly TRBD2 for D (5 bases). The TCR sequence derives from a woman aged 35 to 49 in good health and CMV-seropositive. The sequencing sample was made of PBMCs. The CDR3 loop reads CASSPKGVTGELFF. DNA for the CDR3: TGTGCCAGCAGTCCTAAGGGAGTCACCGGGGAGCTGTTTTTT.